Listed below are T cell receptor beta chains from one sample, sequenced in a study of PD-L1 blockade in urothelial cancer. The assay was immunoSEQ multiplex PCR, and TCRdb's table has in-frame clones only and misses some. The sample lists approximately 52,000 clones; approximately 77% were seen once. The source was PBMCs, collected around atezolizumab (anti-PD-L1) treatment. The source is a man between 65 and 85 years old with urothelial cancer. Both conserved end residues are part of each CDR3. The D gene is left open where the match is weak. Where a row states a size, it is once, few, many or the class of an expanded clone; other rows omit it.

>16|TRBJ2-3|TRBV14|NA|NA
TGTGCCAGCAGCCAAGATCGGGGGAGCCGCACAGATACGCAGTATTTT
CASSQDRGSRTDTQYF
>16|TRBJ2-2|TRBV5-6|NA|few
TGTGCCAGCAGCTTGTTTTGGGGAGAGAACACCGGGGAGCTGTTTTTT
CASSLFWGENTGELFF
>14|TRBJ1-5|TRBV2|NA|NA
TGTGCCAGCAGTGCCCAGAACAGGGATCAGCCCCAGCATTTT
CASSAQNRDQPQHF
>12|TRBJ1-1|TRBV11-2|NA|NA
TGTGCCAGCAGCTTCGGAGAAACTGAAGCTTTCTTT
CASSFGETEAFF
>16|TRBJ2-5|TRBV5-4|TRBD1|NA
TGTGCCAGCAGCTCCACAGGGGGACGGGGAGCAGAGACCCAGTACTTC
CASSSTGGRGAETQYF
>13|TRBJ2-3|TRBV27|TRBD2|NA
TGTGCCACGGCGCGCGGGGGGGCGGGTACGCAGTATTTT
CATARGGAGTQYF
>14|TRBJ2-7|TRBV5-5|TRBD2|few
TGTGCCAGCAGCTTGTCGCGGGAGGGCTACGAGCAGTACTTC
CASSLSREGYEQYF
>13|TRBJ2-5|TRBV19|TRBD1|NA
TGTGCCAGTAGTTCCACAGGGGGAGAGACCCAGTACTTC
CASSSTGGETQYF
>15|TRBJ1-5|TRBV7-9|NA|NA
TGTGCCAGCAGCTTAGATCACAGGATCAATCAGCCCCAGCATTTT
CASSLDHRINQPQHF
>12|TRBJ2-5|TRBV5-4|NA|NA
TGTGCCAGCAGCCTACGCCGGGAGACCCAGTACTTC
CASSLRRETQYF
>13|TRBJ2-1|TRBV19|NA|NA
TGTGCCAGTAGTATCGACAGAAACAATGAGCAGTTCTTC
CASSIDRNNEQFF
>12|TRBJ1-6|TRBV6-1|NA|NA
TGTGCCAGCAGTGCGGGGTATTCACCCCTCCACTTT
CASSAGYSPLHF
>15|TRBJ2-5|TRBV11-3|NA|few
TGTGCCAGCAGCTTTAGCCTACCTCGGGAAGAGACCCAGTACTTC
CASSFSLPREETQYF
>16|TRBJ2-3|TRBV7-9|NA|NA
TGTGCCAGCAGCTTAGGGGGCCTAACCTCCGGAGATACGCAGTATTTT
CASSLGGLTSGDTQYF
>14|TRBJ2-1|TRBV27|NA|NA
TGTGCCAGCAGTTTCCTGGACAGTTACAATGAGCAGTTCTTC
CASSFLDSYNEQFF
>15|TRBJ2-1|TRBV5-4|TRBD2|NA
TGTGCCAGCAGCTTGACTAGCGGCTCCTACAATGAGCAGTTCTTC
CASSLTSGSYNEQFF
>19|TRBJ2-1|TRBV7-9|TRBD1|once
TGTGCCAGCAGCCCACAGGGGGCGCGGGGCGCCACTCACTACAATGAGCAGTTCTTC
CASSPQGARGATHYNEQFF
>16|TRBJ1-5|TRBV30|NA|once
TGTGCCTGGAGTGGACCGGGAGGGGGGGACAATCAGCCCCAGCATTTT
CAWSGPGGGDNQPQHF
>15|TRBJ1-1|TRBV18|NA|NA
TGTGCCAGCTCACAAGACAGGAGAAGCATAGACAAAGCTTTCTTT
CASSQDRRSIDKAFF
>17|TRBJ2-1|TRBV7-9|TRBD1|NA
TGTGCCAGCAGCGGACGGACAGGCCAAACCTCCTACAATGAGCAGTTCTTC
CASSGRTGQTSYNEQFF
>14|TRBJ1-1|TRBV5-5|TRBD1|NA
TGTGCCAGCAGGGGAATAGGGGGCTTCGCTGAAGCTTTCTTT
CASRGIGGFAEAFF
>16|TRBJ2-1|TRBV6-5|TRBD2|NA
TGTGCCAGCAGTTACGGCCCGGGACTAGCGGACAATGAGCAGTTCTTC
CASSYGPGLADNEQFF
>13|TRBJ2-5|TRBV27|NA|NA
TGTGCCAGCAGTCGGCAGGGGCGGGAGACCCAGTACTTC
CASSRQGRETQYF
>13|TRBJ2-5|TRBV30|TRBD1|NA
TGTGCCTGGAGTTTGGGACAGGGAGAGGCTCAGTACTTC
CAWSLGQGEAQYF
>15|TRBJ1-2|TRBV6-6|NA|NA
TGTGCCAGCAGCCCCGACGTGGGCAGGGCCTATGGCTACACCTTC
CASSPDVGRAYGYTF
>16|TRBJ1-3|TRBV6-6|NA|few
TGTGCCAGCAGTCCCGGGACACTCGGCTCTGGAAACACCATATATTTT
CASSPGTLGSGNTIYF
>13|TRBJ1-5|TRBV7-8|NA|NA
TGTGCCAGCAGCTTACGGGGCAATCAGCCCCAGCATTTT
CASSLRGNQPQHF
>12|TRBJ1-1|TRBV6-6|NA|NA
TGTGCCAGCAGATCCACAGGTGGTGAAGCTTTCTTT
CASRSTGGEAFF
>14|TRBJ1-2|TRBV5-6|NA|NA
TGTGCCAGCAGCTTCGACAGTGGAAACTATGGCTACACCTTC
CASSFDSGNYGYTF
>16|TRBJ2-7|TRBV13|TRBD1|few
TGTGCCAGCAGCTTTGCTCCGGGACAGGCCGCCTACGAGCAGTACTTC
CASSFAPGQAAYEQYF
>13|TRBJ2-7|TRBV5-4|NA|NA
TGTGCCAGCAGCAGACAGAGCTCCTACGAGCAGTACTTC
CASSRQSSYEQYF
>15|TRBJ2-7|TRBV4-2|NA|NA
TGTGCCAGCAGCCAAGTCCCCGGGGGTGAGTACGAGCAGTACTTC
CASSQVPGGEYEQYF
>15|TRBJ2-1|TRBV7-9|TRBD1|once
TGTGCCAGCAGCCACCGGGACAGGGGTCCCCATGAGCAGTTCTTC
CASSHRDRGPHEQFF
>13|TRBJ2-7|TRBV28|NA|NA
TGTGCCAGCAGTTTTCCAGGGCCCTACGAGCAGTACTTC
CASSFPGPYEQYF
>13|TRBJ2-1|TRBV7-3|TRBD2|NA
TGTGCCAGCAGCCCCGGGACTAACCCTGAGCAGTTCTTC
CASSPGTNPEQFF
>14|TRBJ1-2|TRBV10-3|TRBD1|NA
TGTGCCATCAGTCAGGGACAGGCTTTCTATGGCTACACCTTC
CAISQGQAFYGYTF
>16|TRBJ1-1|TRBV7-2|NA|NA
TGTGCCAGCAGCTCTACTGGTGACAGAAGGGGCACTGAAGCTTTCTTT
CASSSTGDRRGTEAFF
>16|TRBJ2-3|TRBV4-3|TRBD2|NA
TGCGCCAGCAGCAAGGGACTAGCGGGAGTTGCAGATACGCAGTATTTT
CASSKGLAGVADTQYF
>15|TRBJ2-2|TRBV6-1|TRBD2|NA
TGTGCCAGCAGTGAGGCGGGAGGGCGAACCGGGGAGCTGTTTTTT
CASSEAGGRTGELFF
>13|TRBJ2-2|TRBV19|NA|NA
TGTGCCAGTAGTATAAGCGGCACCGGGGAGCTGTTTTTT
CASSISGTGELFF
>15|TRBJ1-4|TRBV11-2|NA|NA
TGTGCCAGCAGCTTAGAGGGCAGGGTTCTGGAAAAACTGTTTTTT
CASSLEGRVLEKLFF
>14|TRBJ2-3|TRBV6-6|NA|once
TGTGCCAGCAGTCCACAGGGTTCCAAAGATACGCAGTATTTT
CASSPQGSKDTQYF
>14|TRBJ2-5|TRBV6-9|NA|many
TGTGCCAGCAGTCACAGGGAGACCCAAGAGACCCAGTACTTC
CASSHRETQETQYF
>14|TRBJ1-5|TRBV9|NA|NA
TGTGCCAGCAGCGTACAAGACACCACGGAGCCCCAGCATTTT
CASSVQDTTEPQHF
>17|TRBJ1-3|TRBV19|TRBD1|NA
TGTGCCAGTAGTCCCCGGGGACAGGGTTCTAAAGGAAACACCATATATTTT
CASSPRGQGSKGNTIYF
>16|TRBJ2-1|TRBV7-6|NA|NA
TGTGCCAGCAGCTTAAGAGGACAGACTTCCTACAATGAGCAGTTCTTC
CASSLRGQTSYNEQFF
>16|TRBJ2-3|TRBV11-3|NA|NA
TGTGCCAGCAGCTTAGGGGACAAATGGGGCACAGATACGCAGTATTTT
CASSLGDKWGTDTQYF
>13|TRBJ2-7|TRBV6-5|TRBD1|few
TGTGCCAGCAGTCGACAGGGGGACCACGAGCAGTACTTC
CASSRQGDHEQYF
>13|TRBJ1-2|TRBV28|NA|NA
TGTGCCAGCAGTACAGGGATCCGGTATGGCTACACCTTC
CASSTGIRYGYTF
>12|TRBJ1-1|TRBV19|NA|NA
TGTGCCAGTAGTTACCGACAGACTCAAGCTTTCTTT
CASSYRQTQAFF
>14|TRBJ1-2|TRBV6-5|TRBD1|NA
TGTGCCAGCAGTTCAACAGGGGGTAACTATGGCTACACCTTC
CASSSTGGNYGYTF
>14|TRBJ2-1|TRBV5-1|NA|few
TGCGCCAGCAGCTTTGGTCTAGTCCACAATGAGCAGTTCTTC
CASSFGLVHNEQFF
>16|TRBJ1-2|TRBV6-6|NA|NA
TGTGCCAGCAGTTACGGGGAAGGACACGGGAACTATGGCTACACCTTC
CASSYGEGHGNYGYTF
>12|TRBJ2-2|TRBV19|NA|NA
TGTGCCAGTAGTATAGCAACCGGGGAGCTGTTTTTT
CASSIATGELFF
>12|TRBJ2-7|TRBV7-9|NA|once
TGTGCCAGCAGCTTAGGTCGCGCCGAGCAGTACTTC
CASSLGRAEQYF
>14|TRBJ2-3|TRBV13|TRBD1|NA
TGTGCCAGCAGCGTGGACAGGGGCACAGATACGCAGTATTTT
CASSVDRGTDTQYF
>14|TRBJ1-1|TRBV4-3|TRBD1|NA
TGCGCCAGCAGCCAAGGAACAGGGGGAAGTGAAGCTTTCTTT
CASSQGTGGSEAFF
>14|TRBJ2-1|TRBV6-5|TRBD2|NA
TGTGCCAGCAGGCTAGCGGGAGGGAGAAATGAGCAGTTCTTC
CASRLAGGRNEQFF
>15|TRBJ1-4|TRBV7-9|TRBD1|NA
TGTGCCAGCAGCTTAGAGGGGACAGTCAATGAAAAACTGTTTTTT
CASSLEGTVNEKLFF